The subject of this entry is one TCR beta chain. Its specificity is not known. This sample stems from a study of OX40 agonist ivuxolimab in advanced cancers. In the study overall: Patients took ivuxolimab, an agonistic anti-OX40 (CD134) antibody. At doses from 0.01 to 10 mg/kg, patients were given intravenous ivuxolimab every 2 weeks. Three partial responders included one hepatocellular carcinoma patient and two cutaneous melanoma patients. Study results and limitations: The mean number of expanded clones was higher in CD8+ T cells than in CD4+.

From germline, CDR1 is LNHDA and CDR2 SQIVND (reference sequence). Losses at the gene ends were 5 bases for V and 6 bases for J; bases not matched to a gene: 9. The CDR3 has 15 residues. Assay used: immunoSEQ multiplex PCR; TCRdb lists only in-frame clones, some missing. The sample contains around 15,000 clones, about 86% of which appear only once. The receptor comes from an adult with an advanced solid tumor such as melanoma, head and neck, liver or kidney cancer. Source: CD4+ or CD8+ T cells sorted from blood, taken in a trial of the OX40 agonist ivuxolimab. The chain uses TRBV19 and TRBJ2-1, with 8 bases identical to TRBD1. Here the CDR3 reads CASSPRRTGSNEQFF. DNA of the CDR3: TGTGCCAGTAGTCCCCGACGGACAGGGAGCAATGAGCAGTTCTTC.